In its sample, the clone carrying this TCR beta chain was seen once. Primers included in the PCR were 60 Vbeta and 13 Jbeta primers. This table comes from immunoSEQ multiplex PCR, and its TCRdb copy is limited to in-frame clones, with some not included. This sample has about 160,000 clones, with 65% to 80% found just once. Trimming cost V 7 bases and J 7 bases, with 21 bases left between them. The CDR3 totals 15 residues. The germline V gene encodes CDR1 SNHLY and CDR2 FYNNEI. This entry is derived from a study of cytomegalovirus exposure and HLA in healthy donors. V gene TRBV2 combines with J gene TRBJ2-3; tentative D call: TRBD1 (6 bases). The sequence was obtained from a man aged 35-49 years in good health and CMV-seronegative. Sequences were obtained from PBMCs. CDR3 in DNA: TGTGCCAGCATCCCATTGGGACAAGGTGTAAATACGCAGTATTTT. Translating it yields CASIPLGQGVNTQYF. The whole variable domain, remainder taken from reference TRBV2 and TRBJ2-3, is EPEVTQTPSHQVTQMGQEVILRCVPISNHLYFYWYRQILGQKVEFLVSFYNNEISEKSEIFDDQFSVERPDGSNFTLKIRSTKLEDSAMYFCASIPLGQGVNTQYFGPGTRLTVL.